Given below is one T cell receptor (beta chain) in context. Enrollees, about 18 to 100 years old, lived in some 24 US areas. These data are taken from a study of blood T cell repertoires in COVID-19. TCRdb's table, derived via immunoSEQ multiplex PCR, lists solely in-frame clones and lacks some. The table records 95,000 to 150,000 clones, around 83% of them present only once. The ends were cut back, 0 bases at V and 5 bases at J, with 14 bases in the middle. This CDR3 contains 15 residues. Germline CDR1 is SGDLS and CDR2 is YYNGEE. The sequence came from a woman aged 30 to 39 who had recovered from COVID-19. This chain links TRBV9 with TRBJ2-5; a possible D gene is TRBD2 (5 bases). The sample taken for sequencing was PBMCs or T cells enriched from blood (not recorded which). The CDR3 spells CASSVVGEPGETQYF. CDR3 in DNA: TGTGCCAGCAGCGTAGTGGGAGAACCGGGGGAGACCCAGTACTTC.